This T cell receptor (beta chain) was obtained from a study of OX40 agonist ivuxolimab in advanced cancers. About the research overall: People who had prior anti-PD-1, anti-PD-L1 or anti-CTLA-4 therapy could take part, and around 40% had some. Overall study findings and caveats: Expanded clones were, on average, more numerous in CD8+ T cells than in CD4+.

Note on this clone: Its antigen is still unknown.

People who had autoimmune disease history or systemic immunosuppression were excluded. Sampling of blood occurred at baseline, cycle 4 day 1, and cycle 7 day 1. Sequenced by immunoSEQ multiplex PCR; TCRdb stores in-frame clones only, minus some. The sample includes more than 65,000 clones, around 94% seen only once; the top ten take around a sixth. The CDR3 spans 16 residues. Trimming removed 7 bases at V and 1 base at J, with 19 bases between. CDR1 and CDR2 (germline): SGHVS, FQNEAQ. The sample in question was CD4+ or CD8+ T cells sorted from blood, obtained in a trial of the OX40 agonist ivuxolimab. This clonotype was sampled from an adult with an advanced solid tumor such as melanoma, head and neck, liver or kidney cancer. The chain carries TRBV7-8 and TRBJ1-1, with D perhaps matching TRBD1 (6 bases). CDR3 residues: CASTKGGVSKNTEAFF. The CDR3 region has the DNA TGTGCCAGCACAAAGGGGGGGGTCTCCAAGAACACTGAAGCTTTCTTT.